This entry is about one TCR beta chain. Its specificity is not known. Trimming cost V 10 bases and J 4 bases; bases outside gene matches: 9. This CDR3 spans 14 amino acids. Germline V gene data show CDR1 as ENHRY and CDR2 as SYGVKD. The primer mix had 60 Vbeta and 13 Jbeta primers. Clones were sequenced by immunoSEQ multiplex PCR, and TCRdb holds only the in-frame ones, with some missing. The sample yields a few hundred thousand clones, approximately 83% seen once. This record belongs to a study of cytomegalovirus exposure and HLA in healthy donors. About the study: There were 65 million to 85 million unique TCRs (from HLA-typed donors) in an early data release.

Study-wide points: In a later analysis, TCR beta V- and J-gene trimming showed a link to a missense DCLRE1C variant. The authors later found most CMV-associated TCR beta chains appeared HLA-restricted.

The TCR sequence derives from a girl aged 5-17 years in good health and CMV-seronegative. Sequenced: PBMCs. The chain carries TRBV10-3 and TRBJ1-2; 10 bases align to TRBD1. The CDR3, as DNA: TGTGCCACCACCGGGACAGGGGACACCTATGGCTACACCTTC. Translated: CATTGTGDTYGYTF.